This TCR beta chain was documented in a study of cytomegalovirus exposure and HLA in healthy donors. Overall study context: Among about 179 million T cells, an earlier analysis found around 100 million unique TCR beta sequences.

General study results and limits: The study labeled fewer than 200 TCR beta chains cytomegalovirus-associated. Later analysis placed DRB1 highest and HLA-C lowest in TCR association rates, which differed by HLA locus.

PCR used 60 Vbeta primers and 13 Jbeta primers. Here immunoSEQ multiplex PCR was the method, and the copy in TCRdb shows in-frame clones only, minus some. The table has about 120,000 clones, about 79% seen once. For this clone: Antigen specificity is unknown.

The CDR3 has 14 amino acids. Per the germline V gene, CDR1 is SGHTA and CDR2 is FQGNSA. V shed 5 bases, J shed 1 base, and the junction held 3 bases outside the gene matches. Sequencing used PBMCs. The TCR originated in a human donor in good health. The V and J genes are TRBV7-2 and TRBJ2-7; 9 nucleotides line up with TRBD1. CDR3 residues: CASSPDRGSYEQYF. DNA of the CDR3: TGTGCCAGCAGCCCTGACAGGGGGTCCTACGAGCAGTACTTC. Full variable domain (remainder filled in from reference TRBV7-2 and TRBJ2-7): GAGVSQSPSNKVTEKGKDVELRCDPISGHTALYWYRQSLGQGLEFLIYFQGNSAPDKSGLPSDRFSAERTGGSVSTLTIQRTQQEDSAVYLCASSPDRGSYEQYFGPGTRLTVT.